One sample yielded the 22 T cell receptor beta chains listed below, sequenced in a study of cytotoxic CD8 clonotypes in ibrutinib-treated CLL. The repertoire was sequenced with immunoSEQ multiplex PCR; TCRdb's copy has only in-frame clones and lacks some. The sample carries 270,000 or so clones, 76% recorded once. This specimen consisted of PBMCs, obtained at disease progression, from a patient treated with ibrutinib. These TCRs come from a human donor with chronic lymphocytic leukemia.

This chain links TRBV11-1 with TRBJ2-7; D is ambiguous. The ends were cut back, 3 bases at V and 3 bases at J, with 9 bases in the middle. CDR3 length equals 13 residues. Germline V gene sequence: CDR1 SGHAT, CDR2 FQDESV (reference sequence). The CDR3 DNA follows: TGTGCCAGCAGCTTCTGGCGGAGCTACGAGCAGTACTTC. Its translation is CASSFWRSYEQYF.

The chain joins TRBV5-1 to TRBJ2-3; no firm D call. This CDR3 contains 11 residues. V was cut by 5 bases and J by 6 bases, with 7 bases left in between. CDR1 and CDR2 from the germline V gene are SGHRS and YFSETQ. CDR3 sequence: CASRSGDTQYF. The DNA of the CDR3 is TGCGCCAGCAGGAGTGGCGATACGCAGTATTTT. Together with reference TRBV5-1 and TRBJ2-3, the CDR3 gives the full variable domain: KAGVTQTPRYLIKTRGQQVTLSCSPISGHRSVSWYQQTPGQGLQFLFEYFSETQRNKGNFPGRFSGRQFSNSRSEMNVSTLELGDSALYLCASRSGDTQYFGPGTRLTVL.

This chain connects TRBV7-3 to TRBJ2-7; the D call may be TRBD1 or TRBD2 (5 bases each). V lost 0 bases and J 1 base, leaving 7 bases between the germline ends. The CDR3 is 14 residues long. Germline-derived CDR1 and CDR2 are SGHTA and FQGTGA. The CDR3 region is CASSLTGRSYEQYF. CDR3 sequence (DNA): TGTGCCAGCAGCTTAACGGGACGGTCCTACGAGCAGTACTTC.

The rearrangement links TRBV6-6 to TRBJ1-5, with D possibly TRBD1 on 5 matching bases. The germline V gene encodes CDR1 MNHNY and CDR2 SVGAGI (reference sequence). V was trimmed by 6 bases and J by 6 bases, leaving 18 bases between them. The CDR3 contains 15 residues. The CDR3 sequence is CASSPSRGFTQPQHF. CDR3 bases: TGTGCCAGCAGCCCGAGTCGGGGGTTCACTCAGCCCCAGCATTTT.

The gene calls are TRBV10-1 and TRBJ2-2; D not certain. CDR1 is WNHNN, CDR2 SYGVQD, per germline (reference sequence). This CDR3 has 13 amino acids. Trimming stripped 3 bases from V and 6 bases from J, with 8 bases between. CDR3 bases: TGCGCCAGCAGTGACCTAGAGGCCGGGGAGCTGTTTTTT. Translating it yields CASSDLEAGELFF.

Only a few counts were recorded for this clone. The rearrangement uses TRBV15 and TRBJ1-2, with unresolved D. The CDR3 spans 15 residues. Trimming took off 1 base at V and 4 bases at J, with 13 bases between the two ends. Germline V gives CDR1 LNHNV, CDR2 YYDKDF (reference sequence). CDR3 loop: CATSRGGGIPYGYTF. The DNA of the CDR3 is TGTGCCACCAGCAGAGGAGGCGGGATTCCCTATGGCTACACCTTC.

This clone was seen more than once but under ten times. The CDR3 DNA follows: TGTGCCAGCAGTGAGGGGCGGGGCTCCTACAATGAGCAGTTCTTC. Protein sequence: CASSEGRGSYNEQFF. V and J are TRBV2 and TRBJ2-1; possible D gene TRBD2, 6 bases. The V and J ends lost 3 bases and 0 bases respectively, with 9 bases between them. CDR1 and CDR2 from the germline V gene are SNHLY and FYNNEI. This CDR3 region has 15 residues.

The chain uses TRBV19 and TRBJ1-2; 8 bases are shared with TRBD1. In germline, CDR1 is LNHDA, CDR2 SQIVND (reference sequence). The CDR3 covers 15 residues. With 1 base clipped from V and 3 bases from J, the junction kept 4 bases outside the gene matches. This chain's CDR3 is CASSIVAGGDYGYTF. CDR3 bases: TGTGCCAGTAGTATAGTGGCAGGGGGCGACTATGGCTACACCTTC.

In this sample, this clone turned up once. V gene TRBV7-2 combines with J gene TRBJ2-5, with 10 bases that match TRBD1. CDR1 is SGHTA and CDR2 is FQGNSA in the germline V gene. The length of the CDR3 is 15 residues. J gave up 2 bases and V 3 bases, and 3 bases lay outside the gene matches. CDR3 sequence (DNA): TGTGCCAGCAGCTTCTGGACAGGGGGACAAGAGACCCAGTACTTC. Amino acid sequence: CASSFWTGGQETQYF.

The chain combines TRBV5-6 with TRBJ1-1, with D perhaps matching TRBD1 (6 bases). The CDR3 contains 16 residues. Germline loops: CDR1 SGHDT, CDR2 YYEEEE. V lost 4 bases and J 5 bases, leaving 21 bases between the germline ends. Here the CDR3 DNA reads TGTGCCAGCAGCCCCCTAGGTCAGGGAGGGGGAACTGAAGCTTTCTTT. It encodes CASSPLGQGGGTEAFF.

V and J are TRBV19 and TRBJ2-3, with TRBD1 matching over 8 bases. The CDR3 has 14 residues. Germline trimming cut 5 bases from V and 2 bases from J; bases unmatched to any gene: 3. Germline-derived CDR1 and CDR2 are LNHDA and SQIVND (reference sequence). CDR3 region: CASSPGQDTDTQYF. The CDR3 region has the DNA TGTGCCAGTAGTCCGGGACAGGACACAGATACGCAGTATTTT.

The V call is TRBV18, the J call TRBJ2-1; possibly TRBD2 for D (5 bases). CDR1 is KGHSH, CDR2 LQKENI, per germline. V lost 3 bases and J lost 12, with 12 bases in between. This CDR3 contains 12 residues. CDR3 DNA sequence: TGTGCCAGCTCACCTTCTAGCAGTGTGCAGTTCTTC. It encodes CASSPSSSVQFF.

CDR3 amino acids: CASSPRGLASYEQYF. Here the CDR3 DNA reads TGTGCCAGCAGCCCCAGGGGCTTAGCCTCCTACGAGCAGTACTTC. The chain uses TRBV9 and TRBJ2-7, with D perhaps TRBD1 (6 bases). Germline V CDR1 and CDR2: SGDLS, YYNGEE. V lost 4 bases and J 0 bases, leaving 14 bases between the germline ends. The CDR3 sequence is 15 residues long.

J is TRBJ2-3 and V is TRBV7-9; TRBD2 matches at 10 bases. With V trimmed by 5 bases and J by 4 bases, 6 bases remained unmatched. Germline V gene data show CDR1 as SEHNR and CDR2 as FQNEAQ (reference sequence). This CDR3 has 15 amino acids. The CDR3 here is CASSMSGRESDTQYF. As DNA, the CDR3 is TGTGCCAGCAGCATGAGCGGGAGGGAGTCAGATACGCAGTATTTT.

The rearrangement links TRBV6-5 to TRBJ2-3; D is ambiguous. The germline V gene encodes CDR1 MNHEY and CDR2 SVGAGI. Trimming left V 4 bases short and J 2 bases short, with 10 bases between. CDR3 length: 14 residues. As DNA, the CDR3 is TGTGCCAGCAGTTTTAGGTCCATCACAGATACGCAGTATTTT. Amino acid sequence: CASSFRSITDTQYF.

The table lists this clone with many counts. This chain joins TRBV9 and TRBJ2-2; no clear D. V shed 0 bases and J shed 7 bases, with 4 bases lying between them. Germline V gene sequence: CDR1 SGDLS, CDR2 YYNGEE. The CDR3 loop spans 12 amino acids. CDR3 region: CASSVVGGELFF. The CDR3 DNA follows: TGTGCCAGCAGCGTAGTGGGCGGGGAGCTGTTTTTT.

This clone was counted between two and nine times. The chain is built from TRBV21-1 and TRBJ2-5; TRBD1 is taken as the D call from the table, unchecked against the DNA. TRBV21-1 constitutes a pseudogene. There are 15 residues in the CDR3. The CDR3: CASSSSDREEETQYF. CDR3 nucleotide sequence: TGTGCCAGCAGCTCATCAGACAGGGAAGAAGAGACCCAGTACTTC.

The chain has TRBV27 and TRBJ2-6, with D maybe TRBD1 (5 bases). Between the trimmed V and J ends, which lost 6 bases and 0 bases, there was a span of 12 bases. CDR3 length equals 16 residues. Germline CDR1 MNHEY, CDR2 SMNVEV (reference sequence). The CDR3 here is CASRPDRDSGANVLTF. In nucleotides, the CDR3 is TGTGCCAGCAGACCAGACAGAGACTCTGGGGCCAACGTCCTGACTTTC.

The rearrangement uses TRBV29-1 and TRBJ2-7; 11 bases map to TRBD2. The CDR3 runs to 14 residues. V was clipped by 4 bases and J by 2 bases; unmatched bases: 4. From germline, CDR1 is SQVTM and CDR2 ANQGSEA. The CDR3 sequence is CSVVAGGLAYEQYF. DNA for the CDR3: TGCAGCGTTGTAGCGGGGGGGCTTGCCTACGAGCAGTACTTC.

This chain connects TRBV7-9 to TRBJ1-4, with D possibly matching TRBD1 (6 bases). Germline CDR1 SEHNR, CDR2 FQNEAQ (reference sequence). The CDR3 length is 15 residues. The germline V and J ends were trimmed by 5 bases and 8 bases, with 18 bases remaining between them. DNA of the CDR3: TGTGCCAGCAGCCAAACCGGTGACAGGACCGAAAAACTGTTTTTT. Amino acids: CASSQTGDRTEKLFF.

The chain links TRBV2 to TRBJ2-7; D is possibly TRBD1 (6 bases). The CDR3 is 16 amino acids. V lost 4 bases to trimming and J lost 1 base, with 17 bases between them. Germline CDR1 reads SNHLY; CDR2 reads FYNNEI. CDR3 sequence: CASSVLLGQSSYEQYF. The CDR3 region has the DNA TGTGCCAGCAGTGTTCTGCTCGGACAGAGTTCCTACGAGCAGTACTTC.

V gene TRBV6-7 combines with J gene TRBJ2-6; perhaps D is TRBD1 or TRBD2 (5 bases each). TRBV6-7 is an open reading frame, and its role is uncertain. V was shortened by 2 bases and J by 0 bases, with 20 bases between the two germline ends. This CDR3 is built from 20 residues. The CDR3 region has the DNA TGTGCCAGCAGTTACGCGTTCCGATGGGACGAGAGCTCTGGGGCCAACGTCCTGACTTTC. Its protein is CASSYAFRWDESSGANVLTF.